Sequencing of this T cell receptor beta chain was carried out in a study of T cell changes during pregnancy in multiple sclerosis (dated 2019 in TCRdb). As for the study more broadly: The study examined how the T cell repertoire changed over the course of pregnancy in women with multiple sclerosis.

The library was obtained by the immunoSEQ multiplex PCR assay. TCRdb holds this immuneACCESS table with in-frame rearrangements only. Some clones are missing; in checked studies, unresolved V genes explain under half, and the rest has no known cause. This sample has about 13,000 clones in its table, and about nine tenths of those were observed once. Around 13% of the sample is taken by the ten largest. The cysteine opens and the phenylalanine closes a CDR3 of 12 amino acids. Of all the DNA, just the CDR3 is kept, 36 bases in frame from base 1. According to the germline V gene, CDR1 reads MDHEN and CDR2 reads SYDVKM. V is clipped by 1 base and J by 4 bases, and the sequence between their germline boundaries is 4 bases long. With regard to this clone: Its cognate antigen has yet to be identified. The record has no base qualities; no much larger clone is one base away.

The V and J genes are TRBV28 and TRBJ1-1; too little of a D gene remains to name it. The clonotype was recovered from a female donor in good health, enrolled as a control in a pregnancy study. Specimen: CD8+ T cells from peripheral blood mononuclear cells, collected after pregnancy. The bases are TGTGCCAGCAGTTTATCCGGCACTGAAGCTTTCTTT. This sequence encodes CASSLSGTEAFF. Where the CDR3 stops, the reference TRBV28 and TRBJ1-1 genes take over; the full variable domain is DVKVTQSSRYLVKRTGEKVFLECVQDMDHENMFWYRQDPGLGLRLIYFSYDVKMKEKGDIPEGYSVSREKKERFSLILESASTNQTSMYLCASSLSGTEAFFGQGTRLTVV.